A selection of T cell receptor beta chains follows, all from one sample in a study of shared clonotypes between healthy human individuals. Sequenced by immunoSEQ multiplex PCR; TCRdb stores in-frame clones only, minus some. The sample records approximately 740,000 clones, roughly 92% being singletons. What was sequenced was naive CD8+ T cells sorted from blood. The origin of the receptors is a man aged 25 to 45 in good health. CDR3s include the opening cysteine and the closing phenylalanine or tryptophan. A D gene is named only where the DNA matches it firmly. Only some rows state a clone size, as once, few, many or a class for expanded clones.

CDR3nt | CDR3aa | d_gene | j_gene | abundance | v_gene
TGTGCCAGCAGCCCCGCCCAGGGGATCTATGGCTACACCTTC | CASSPAQGIYGYTF | NA | TRBJ1-2 | NA | TRBV7-8
TGTGCCAGCAGACCCGGGACAGGGTTCTACGAGCAGTACTTC | CASRPGTGFYEQYF | TRBD1 | TRBJ2-7 | NA | TRBV27
TGTGCCAGCAGTTACCATTCGAGCTCCTACGAGCAGTACTTC | CASSYHSSSYEQYF | NA | TRBJ2-7 | NA | TRBV28
TGTGCCAGCAGCCAGACCACAGGGAAGAACACTGAAGCTTTCTTT | CASSQTTGKNTEAFF | NA | TRBJ1-1 | NA | TRBV7-9
TGTGCCAGCAGCTTTCTGGGGACTAGCGTTAACACCGGGGAGCTGTTTTTT | CASSFLGTSVNTGELFF | TRBD2 | TRBJ2-2 | once | TRBV5-4
TGTGCCAGCAGCCCCCGGACCACCGCCTACGAGCAGTACTTC | CASSPRTTAYEQYF | NA | TRBJ2-7 | once | TRBV7-9
TGTGCCAGCAGTTTAGGGCGGGAGCTCTACGAGCAGTACTTC | CASSLGRELYEQYF | TRBD2 | TRBJ2-7 | NA | TRBV28
TGTGCCAGCAGCGTAGGTTTGGAGATGAACACTGAAGCTTTCTTT | CASSVGLEMNTEAFF | NA | TRBJ1-1 | NA | TRBV9
TGTGCCAGCAGCTTAGACGCCTCAGCGGCGTACGAGCAGTACTTC | CASSLDASAAYEQYF | NA | TRBJ2-7 | NA | TRBV11-2
TGCGCCAGCAGCCAAGCGGGAGAGCCCTACAATGAGCAGTTCTTC | CASSQAGEPYNEQFF | NA | TRBJ2-1 | NA | TRBV4-3
TGTGCCAGCAGTCCCGTGTGGGTCGAGGGCGAGCAGTACTTC | CASSPVWVEGEQYF | NA | TRBJ2-7 | NA | TRBV6-5
TGTGCCAGCAGTTTCGGATCTAACTATGGCTACACCTTC | CASSFGSNYGYTF | NA | TRBJ1-2 | few | TRBV27
TGTGCCAGCAGCACCGGACCTTCCCATTACGAGCAGTACTTC | CASSTGPSHYEQYF | NA | TRBJ2-7 | NA | TRBV7-2
TGCGCCAGCAGCTTGGACTGGGACATTCAGTACTTC | CASSLDWDIQYF | NA | TRBJ2-4 | NA | TRBV5-1
TGTGCCAGCAGCTTAGGCCCAGGGGGCGATGGCTACACCTTC | CASSLGPGGDGYTF | TRBD1 | TRBJ1-2 | NA | TRBV11-2
TGTGCCAGCAGCGGGGGGCCCGGGGGTCCGTACGAGCAGTACTTC | CASSGGPGGPYEQYF | NA | TRBJ2-7 | NA | TRBV7-9
TGTGCCGACCGGTGGGTAGGGGCTGAAGCTTTCTTT | CADRWVGAEAFF | NA | TRBJ1-1 | NA | TRBV18
TGTGCCAGCAGCCAAGGGACACCGCTGACCTACGAGCAGTACTTC | CASSQGTPLTYEQYF | NA | TRBJ2-7 | NA | TRBV7-9
TGCAGCGTGGGGAGAGGGAGCTCCTACAATGAGCAGTTCTTC | CSVGRGSSYNEQFF | NA | TRBJ2-1 | NA | TRBV29-1
TGTGCCAGCAGCTTTCTCGTGCGTACAGGGGAAGGAACAGATACGCAGTATTTT | CASSFLVRTGEGTDTQYF | TRBD1 | TRBJ2-3 | NA | TRBV5-6
TGTGCCAGCAGTTTTGGAGCACCAGGGAGCTCCTACGAGCAGTACTTC | CASSFGAPGSSYEQYF | NA | TRBJ2-7 | NA | TRBV28
TGTGCCAGCAGCACCTGGGACAGCACCGGGGAGCTGTTTTTT | CASSTWDSTGELFF | TRBD1 | TRBJ2-2 | NA | TRBV11-2
TGTGCCAGCACGAAGGGTTCCACCGGGGAGCTGTTTTTT | CASTKGSTGELFF | NA | TRBJ2-2 | NA | TRBV9
TGTGCCAGCAGCCTTAGCGGGACAAGTTACGAGCAGTACTTC | CASSLSGTSYEQYF | TRBD2 | TRBJ2-7 | once | TRBV7-9
TGTGCCAGCAGTGGAAGCCAGGACAGGGCCTATGGCTACACCTTC | CASSGSQDRAYGYTF | TRBD1 | TRBJ1-2 | NA | TRBV2
TGTGCCAGCAGCGTAGATGGAACCTACGAGCAGTACTTC | CASSVDGTYEQYF | NA | TRBJ2-7 | NA | TRBV9
TGCGCCAGCAGCCCTCCAAATCTCAGGGACGCTTACAATGAGCAGTTCTTC | CASSPPNLRDAYNEQFF | NA | TRBJ2-1 | NA | TRBV4-1
TGTGCCAGCAGCTTAGCCCTAGCGGGAGGGCCCTCCGGGGAGCTGTTTTTT | CASSLALAGGPSGELFF | TRBD2 | TRBJ2-2 | NA | TRBV7-9
TGTGCCAGCGGCAGGGAGCAGTACTTC | CASGREQYF | NA | TRBJ2-7 | NA | TRBV27
TGTGCCAGCAGCCCGACTAGCGGCTCCTCCTTGGAGCAGTACTTC | CASSPTSGSSLEQYF | TRBD2 | TRBJ2-7 | NA | TRBV13
TGTGCCACCAGCAGAGAGTTCGTCCAAGCGGGGTACGAGCAGTACTTC | CATSREFVQAGYEQYF | TRBD2 | TRBJ2-7 | NA | TRBV15
TGTGCCAGCAGTGAAGGCGACAGCTTCTACGAGCAGTACTTC | CASSEGDSFYEQYF | NA | TRBJ2-7 | NA | TRBV6-1
TGTGCCAGTACCGAATACCCGAAGGGAAACATTCAGTACTTC | CASTEYPKGNIQYF | NA | TRBJ2-4 | NA | TRBV19
TGTGCCAGCAGCTTACAGGGGAACGAGCAGTACTTC | CASSLQGNEQYF | NA | TRBJ2-7 | few | TRBV11-2
TGCGCCAGCAGCCAAGGCGGGGGGAGCACCGGGGAGCTGTTTTTT | CASSQGGGSTGELFF | TRBD2 | TRBJ2-2 | once | TRBV4-3
TGTGCCAGCAGTGGACTAGCGGGATCTAGCACAGATACGCAGTATTTT | CASSGLAGSSTDTQYF | TRBD2 | TRBJ2-3 | NA | TRBV6-1
TGTGCCAGCAGCTTAGACAGCTATGGCTACACCTTC | CASSLDSYGYTF | NA | TRBJ1-2 | NA | TRBV7-8
TGTGCCAGCAGCTCTCCCTACGAGCAGTACTTC | CASSSPYEQYF | NA | TRBJ2-7 | NA | TRBV7-9
TGTGCCAGTAGTATATGGGAGGGCCGGGATACGCAGTATTTT | CASSIWEGRDTQYF | TRBD2 | TRBJ2-3 | NA | TRBV19
TGTGCCAGCAGCTTGCGGTCGCGACCCTACGAGCAGTACTTC | CASSLRSRPYEQYF | NA | TRBJ2-7 | NA | TRBV11-2
TGTGCCAGCAGCTCGGTGGGCAGCGGCTCCTACGAGCAGTACTTC | CASSSVGSGSYEQYF | NA | TRBJ2-7 | NA | TRBV11-2
TGTGCCAGCAGTTACTCCGGGGATTCCTATAATTCACCCCTCCACTTT | CASSYSGDSYNSPLHF | NA | TRBJ1-6 | NA | TRBV6-5
TGCAGCGTTCTAGGGCAGTCCGTCTACGAGCAGTACTTC | CSVLGQSVYEQYF | NA | TRBJ2-7 | NA | TRBV29-1
TGTGCCAGCTCACCACGGACAGCGGACCTGTTAGCCAAAAACATTCAGTACTTC | CASSPRTADLLAKNIQYF | NA | TRBJ2-4 | NA | TRBV18
TGTGCCAGCAGTTTATTCCAGGGGAGGGACAATGAGCAGTTCTTC | CASSLFQGRDNEQFF | NA | TRBJ2-1 | once | TRBV27